The rows below give T cell receptor beta chains drawn from one sample of a study of identifying expanded T cells in peripheral blood. The assay was immunoSEQ multiplex PCR, and TCRdb's table has in-frame clones only and misses some. The data contain tens of thousands of clones, over 75% of them seen just once; the ten biggest clones take up less than 5.5%. Sequencing input: blood. The source is a person between 18 and 69 years old in good health. CDR3s leave out the opening cysteine and the closing phenylalanine or tryptophan.

j_call | v_call | cdr3_length | cdr3_aa
TRBJ2-1 | TRBV2 | 13 | AALMRQGAYNEQF
TRBJ2-3 | TRBV28 | 13 | ASIPRSGLTDTQY
TRBJ2-7 | TRBV7-9 | 13 | ASSLGTSATYEQY
TRBJ2-5 | TRBV7-3 | 13 | ASSLAGGNQETQY
TRBJ2-7 | TRBV5-1 | 13 | ASSGPWDRGHEQY
TRBJ1-2 | TRBV7-9 | 11 | ASSPGGVYGYT
TRBJ2-3 | TRBV5-1 | 13 | ASSLSGPSADTQY
TRBJ1-5 | TRBV9 | 12 | ASSVGTANQPQH
TRBJ2-1 | TRBV7-9 | 14 | ASSYLAGAGNNEQF
TRBJ2-2 | TRBV7-8 | 10 | ASSLGVGELF
TRBJ2-2 | TRBV7-2 | 14 | ASSPGTGGAAGELF
TRBJ1-5 | TRBV28 | 15 | ASSLHSYGGSVDPQH
TRBJ1-2 | TRBV10-3 | 12 | AISESLGAPGYT
TRBJ2-7 | TRBV6-6 | 13 | ASRQRLVSSYEQY
TRBJ1-1 | TRBV19 | 13 | ASSMFRQGGSEAF
TRBJ1-4 | TRBV9 | 12 | ASSVATGNEKLF
TRBJ2-3 | TRBV6-1 | 13 | ASSETSGGADTQY
TRBJ2-6 | TRBV5-1 | 13 | ASSSGFSEANVLT
TRBJ2-1 | TRBV10-2 | 11 | ASQRGIGNEQF
TRBJ1-2 | TRBV7-9 | 10 | ASSQDIYGYT
TRBJ1-1 | TRBV5-1 | 12 | ASSSTGTGAEAF
TRBJ2-1 | TRBV6-5 | 14 | ASSSDPGGSYNEQF
TRBJ2-1 | TRBV19 | 13 | ASSIPGGAPNEQF
TRBJ2-3 | TRBV25-1 | 15 | ASSEYRGGISTDTQY
TRBJ1-5 | TRBV28 | 15 | ASSLFGVPHSNQPQH
TRBJ1-1 | TRBV28 | 14 | ASRVGTGGRNTEAF
TRBJ1-1 | TRBV5-4 | 11 | ASSPRPNTEAF
TRBJ2-7 | TRBV6-5 | 12 | ASSLYQSSYEQY
TRBJ2-7 | TRBV28 | 15 | ASSFPPGLGGSYEQY
TRBJ1-5 | TRBV6-5 | 13 | ASSYYQGSNQPQH
TRBJ1-2 | TRBV4-1 | 12 | ASSQVTMDRADT
TRBJ2-4 | TRBV2 | 14 | ASSPGENGAKNIQY